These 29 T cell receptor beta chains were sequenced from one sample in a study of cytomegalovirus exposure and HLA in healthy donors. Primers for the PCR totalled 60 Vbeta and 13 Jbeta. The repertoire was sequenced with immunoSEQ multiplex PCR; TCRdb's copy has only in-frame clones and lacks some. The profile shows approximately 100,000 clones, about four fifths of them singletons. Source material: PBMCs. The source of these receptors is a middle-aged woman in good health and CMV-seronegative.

The DNA of the CDR3 is TGTGCCAGCTCACGTCTAGACAATGAGCAGTTCTTC. It is translated as CASSRLDNEQFF. V gene TRBV18 combines with J gene TRBJ2-1; D not certain. The CDR3 consists of 12 residues. Deletions cut 4 bases from V and 5 bases from J, with 6 bases between. Germline V CDR1 and CDR2: KGHSH, LQKENI.

In DNA, the CDR3 is TGTGCCAGCAGGCCTAGGGACACCTACTACGAGCAGTACTTC. Its protein is CASRPRDTYYEQYF. The V call is TRBV6-5, the J call TRBJ2-7, with D possibly being TRBD1 (6 bases). V lost 6 bases and J lost 3, with 15 bases in between. Germline CDR1 is MNHEY and CDR2 is SVGAGI. The CDR3 extends over 14 amino acids.

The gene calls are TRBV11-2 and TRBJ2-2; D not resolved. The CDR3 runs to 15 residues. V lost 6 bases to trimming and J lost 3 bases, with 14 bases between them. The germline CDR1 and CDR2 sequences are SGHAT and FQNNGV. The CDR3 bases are TGTGCCAGCAGTTCCTCGCCTCGGGACACCGGGGAGCTGTTTTTT. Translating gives CASSSSPRDTGELFF.

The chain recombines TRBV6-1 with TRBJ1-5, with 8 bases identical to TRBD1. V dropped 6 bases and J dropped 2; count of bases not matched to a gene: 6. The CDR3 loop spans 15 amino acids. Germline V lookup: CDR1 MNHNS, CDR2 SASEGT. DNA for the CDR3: TGTGCCAGCAGGAACGGACAGGGTGGCAATCAGCCCCAGCATTTT. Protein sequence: CASRNGQGGNQPQHF.

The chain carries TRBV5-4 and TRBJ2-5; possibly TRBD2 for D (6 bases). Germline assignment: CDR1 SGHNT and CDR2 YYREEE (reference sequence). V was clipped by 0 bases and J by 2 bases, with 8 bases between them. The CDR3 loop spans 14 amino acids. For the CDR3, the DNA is TGTGCCAGCAGCTTGGGCGGGAATCAAGAGACCCAGTACTTC. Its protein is CASSLGGNQETQYF.

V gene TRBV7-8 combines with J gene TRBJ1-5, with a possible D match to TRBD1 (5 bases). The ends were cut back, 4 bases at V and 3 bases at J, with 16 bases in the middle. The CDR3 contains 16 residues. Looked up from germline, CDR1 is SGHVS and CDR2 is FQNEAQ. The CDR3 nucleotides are TGTGCCAGCAGCTCAGGACAAGCCGACACCAATCAGCCCCAGCATTTT. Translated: CASSSGQADTNQPQHF.

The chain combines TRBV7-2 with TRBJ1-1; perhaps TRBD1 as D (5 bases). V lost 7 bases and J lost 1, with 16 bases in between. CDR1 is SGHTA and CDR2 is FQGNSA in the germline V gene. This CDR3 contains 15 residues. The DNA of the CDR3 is TGTGCCAGCACCACGACCTGGGGCGCGAACACTGAAGCTTTCTTT. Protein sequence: CASTTTWGANTEAFF. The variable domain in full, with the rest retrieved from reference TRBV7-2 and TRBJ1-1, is GAGVSQSPSNKVTEKGKDVELRCDPISGHTALYWYRQSLGQGLEFLIYFQGNSAPDKSGLPSDRFSAERTGGSVSTLTIQRTQQEDSAVYLCASTTTWGANTEAFFGQGTRLTVV.

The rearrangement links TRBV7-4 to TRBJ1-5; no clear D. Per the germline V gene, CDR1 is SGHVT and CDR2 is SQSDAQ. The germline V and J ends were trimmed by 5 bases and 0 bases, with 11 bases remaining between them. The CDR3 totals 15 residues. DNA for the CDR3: TGTGCCAGCAGCAGAGACGACAATAGCAATCAGCCCCAGCATTTT. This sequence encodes CASSRDDNSNQPQHF.

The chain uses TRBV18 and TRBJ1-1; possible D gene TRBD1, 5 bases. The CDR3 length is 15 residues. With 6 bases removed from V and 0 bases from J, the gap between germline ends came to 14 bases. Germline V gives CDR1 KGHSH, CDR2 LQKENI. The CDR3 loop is CASSRTDSLNTEAFF. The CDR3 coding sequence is TGTGCCAGCTCCCGGACCGACAGCCTGAACACTGAAGCTTTCTTT.

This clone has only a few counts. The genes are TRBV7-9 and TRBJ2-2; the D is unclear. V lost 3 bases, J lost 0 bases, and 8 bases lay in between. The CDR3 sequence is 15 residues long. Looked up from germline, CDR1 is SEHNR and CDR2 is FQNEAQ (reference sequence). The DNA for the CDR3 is TGTGCCAGCAGCTTGAACAGTCCGAACACCGGGGAGCTGTTTTTT. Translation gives CASSLNSPNTGELFF.

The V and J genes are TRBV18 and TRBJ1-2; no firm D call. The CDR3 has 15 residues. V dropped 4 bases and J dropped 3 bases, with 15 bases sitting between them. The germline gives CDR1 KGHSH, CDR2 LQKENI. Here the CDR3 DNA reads TGTGCCAGCTCACAGGGAGGTACCACGGACTATGGCTACACCTTC. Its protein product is CASSQGGTTDYGYTF.

DNA of the CDR3: TGCAGCGTAGTGACGACGGGGGAAAAACTGTTTTTT. It codes for CSVVTTGEKLFF. This chain links TRBV29-1 with TRBJ1-4; no clear D gene. Germline assignment: CDR1 SQVTM and CDR2 ANQGSEA. CDR3 size: 12 residues. V lost 6 bases and J lost 8, with 13 bases in between.

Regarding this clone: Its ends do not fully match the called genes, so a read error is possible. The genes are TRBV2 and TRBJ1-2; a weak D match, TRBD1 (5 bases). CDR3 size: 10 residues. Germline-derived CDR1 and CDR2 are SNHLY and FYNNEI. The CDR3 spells CASTVTAVHF. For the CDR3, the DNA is TGTGCCAGTACGGTGACAGCCGTTCACTTC.

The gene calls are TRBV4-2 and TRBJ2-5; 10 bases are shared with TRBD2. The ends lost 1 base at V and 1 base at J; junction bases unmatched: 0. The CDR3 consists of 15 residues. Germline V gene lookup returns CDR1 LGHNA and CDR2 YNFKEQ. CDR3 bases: TGTGCCAGCAGCCAAGGACTAGCGGGCCAAGAGACCCAGTACTTC. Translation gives CASSQGLAGQETQYF.

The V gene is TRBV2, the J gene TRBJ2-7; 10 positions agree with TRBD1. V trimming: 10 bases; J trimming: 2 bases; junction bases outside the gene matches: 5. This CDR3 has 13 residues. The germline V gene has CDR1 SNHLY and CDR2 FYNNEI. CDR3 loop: CAIPGTGAYEQYF. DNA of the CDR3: TGTGCCATCCCCGGGACAGGGGCCTACGAGCAGTACTTC.

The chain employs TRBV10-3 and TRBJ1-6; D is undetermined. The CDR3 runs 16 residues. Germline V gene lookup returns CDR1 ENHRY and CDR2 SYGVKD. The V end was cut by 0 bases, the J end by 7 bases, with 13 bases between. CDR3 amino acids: CAISESRGLTNSPLHF. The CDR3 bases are TGTGCCATCAGTGAGTCGAGAGGGCTGACCAATTCACCCCTCCACTTT.

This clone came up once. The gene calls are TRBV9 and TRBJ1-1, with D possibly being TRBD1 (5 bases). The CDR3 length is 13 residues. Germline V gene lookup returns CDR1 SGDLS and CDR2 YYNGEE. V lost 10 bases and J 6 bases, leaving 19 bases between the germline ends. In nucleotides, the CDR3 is TGTGCCTCAGGGCTTTCCGTGGGCGCTGAAGCTTTCTTT. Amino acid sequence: CASGLSVGAEAFF. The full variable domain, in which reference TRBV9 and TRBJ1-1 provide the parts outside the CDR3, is DSGVTQTPKHLITATGQRVTLRCSPRSGDLSVYWYQQSLDQGLQFLIQYYNGEERAKGNILERFSAQQFPDLHSELNLSSLELGDSALYFCASGLSVGAEAFFGQGTRLTVV.

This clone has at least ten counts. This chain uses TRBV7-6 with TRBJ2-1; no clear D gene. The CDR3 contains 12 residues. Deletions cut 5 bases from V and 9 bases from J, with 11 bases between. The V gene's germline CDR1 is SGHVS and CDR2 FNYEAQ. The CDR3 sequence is CASSIPSGEQFF. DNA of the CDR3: TGTGCCAGCAGCATCCCGTCGGGTGAGCAGTTCTTC.

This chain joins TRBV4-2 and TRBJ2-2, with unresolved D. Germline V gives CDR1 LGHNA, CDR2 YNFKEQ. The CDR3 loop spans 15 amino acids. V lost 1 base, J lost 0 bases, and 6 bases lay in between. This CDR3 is CASSQVAANTGELFF. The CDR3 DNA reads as TGTGCCAGCAGCCAAGTAGCCGCGAACACCGGGGAGCTGTTTTTT.

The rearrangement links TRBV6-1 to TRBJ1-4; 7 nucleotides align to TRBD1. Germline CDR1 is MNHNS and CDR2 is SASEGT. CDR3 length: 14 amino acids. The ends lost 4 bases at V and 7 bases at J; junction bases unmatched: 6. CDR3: CASSGQGVPEKLFF. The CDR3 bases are TGTGCCAGCAGTGGTCAGGGGGTCCCTGAAAAACTGTTTTTT.

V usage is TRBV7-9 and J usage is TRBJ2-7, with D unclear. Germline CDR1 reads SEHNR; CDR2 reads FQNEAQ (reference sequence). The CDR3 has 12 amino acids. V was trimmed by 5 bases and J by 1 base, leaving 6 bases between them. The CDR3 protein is CASSPISYEQYF. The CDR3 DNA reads TGTGCCAGCAGCCCTATTTCCTACGAGCAGTACTTC.

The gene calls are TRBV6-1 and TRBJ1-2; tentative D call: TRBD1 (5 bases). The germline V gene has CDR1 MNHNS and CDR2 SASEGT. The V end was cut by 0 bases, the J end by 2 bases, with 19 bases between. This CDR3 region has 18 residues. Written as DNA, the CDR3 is TGTGCCAGCAGTGAAGCAGCGGGGGACGGCAGCAGAAACTATGGCTACACCTTC. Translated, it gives CASSEAAGDGSRNYGYTF.

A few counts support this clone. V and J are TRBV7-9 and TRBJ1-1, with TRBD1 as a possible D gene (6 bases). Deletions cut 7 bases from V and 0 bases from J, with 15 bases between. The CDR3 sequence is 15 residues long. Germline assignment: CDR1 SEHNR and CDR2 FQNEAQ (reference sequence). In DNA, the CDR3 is TGTGCCAGCACCTCACCTCAGGGGATGAACACTGAAGCTTTCTTT. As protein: CASTSPQGMNTEAFF. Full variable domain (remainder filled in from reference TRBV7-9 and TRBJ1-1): DTGVSQNPRHKITKRGQNVTFRCDPISEHNRLYWYRQTLGQGPEFLTYFQNEAQLEKSRLLSDRFSAERPKGSFSTLEIQRTEQGDSAMYLCASTSPQGMNTEAFFGQGTRLTVV.

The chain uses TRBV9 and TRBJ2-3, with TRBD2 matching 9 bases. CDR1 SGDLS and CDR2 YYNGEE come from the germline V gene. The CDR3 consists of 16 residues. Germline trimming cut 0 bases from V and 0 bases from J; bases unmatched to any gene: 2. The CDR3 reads CASSVGLAESTDTQYF. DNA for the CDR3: TGTGCCAGCAGCGTAGGACTAGCGGAAAGCACAGATACGCAGTATTTT.

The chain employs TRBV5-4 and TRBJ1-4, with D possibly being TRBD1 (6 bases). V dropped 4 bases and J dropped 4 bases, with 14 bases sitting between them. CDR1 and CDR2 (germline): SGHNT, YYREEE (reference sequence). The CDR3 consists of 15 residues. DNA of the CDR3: TGTGCCAGCAGCCCCTCGGACAGAAGTAATGAAAAACTGTTTTTT. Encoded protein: CASSPSDRSNEKLFF. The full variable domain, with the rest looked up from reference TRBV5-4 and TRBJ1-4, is ETGVTQSPTHLIKTRGQQVTLRCSSQSGHNTVSWYQQALGQGPQFIFQYYREEENGRGNFPPRFSGLQFPNYSSELNVNALELDDSALYLCASSPSDRSNEKLFFGSGTQLSVL.

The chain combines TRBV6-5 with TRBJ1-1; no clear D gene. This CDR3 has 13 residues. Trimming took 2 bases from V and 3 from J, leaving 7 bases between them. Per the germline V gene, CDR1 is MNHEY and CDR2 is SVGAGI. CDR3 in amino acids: CASSYREDTEAFF. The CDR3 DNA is TGTGCCAGCAGTTACAGGGAGGACACTGAAGCTTTCTTT.

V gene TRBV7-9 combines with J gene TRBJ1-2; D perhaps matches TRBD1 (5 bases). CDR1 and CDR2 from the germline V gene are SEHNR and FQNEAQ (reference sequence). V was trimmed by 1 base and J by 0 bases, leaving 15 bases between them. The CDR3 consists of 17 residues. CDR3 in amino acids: CASSLEARREPNYGYTF. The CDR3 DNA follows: TGTGCCAGCAGCTTAGAGGCCCGCAGGGAACCTAACTATGGCTACACCTTC. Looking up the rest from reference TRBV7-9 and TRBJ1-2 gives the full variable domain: DTGVSQNPRHKITKRGQNVTFRCDPISEHNRLYWYRQTLGQGPEFLTYFQNEAQLEKSRLLSDRFSAERPKGSFSTLEIQRTEQGDSAMYLCASSLEARREPNYGYTFGSGTRLTVV.

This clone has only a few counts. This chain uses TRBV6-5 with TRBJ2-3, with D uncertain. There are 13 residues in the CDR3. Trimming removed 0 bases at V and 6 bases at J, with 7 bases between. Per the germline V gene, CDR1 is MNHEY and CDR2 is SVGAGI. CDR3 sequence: CASSYSSLDTQYF. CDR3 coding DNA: TGTGCCAGCAGTTACTCGTCCCTCGATACGCAGTATTTT.

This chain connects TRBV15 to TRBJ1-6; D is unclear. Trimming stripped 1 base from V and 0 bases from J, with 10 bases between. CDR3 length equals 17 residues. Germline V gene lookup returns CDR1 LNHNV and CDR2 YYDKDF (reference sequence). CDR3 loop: CATSRVKRSSYNSPLHF. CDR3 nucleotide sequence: TGTGCCACCAGCAGAGTTAAGAGAAGCTCCTATAATTCACCCCTCCACTTT.